The 23 T cell receptor beta chains presented below share a single source sample, sequenced in a study of response to subunit inactivated influenza vaccine. Each CDR3 protein is one row after TCRdb ran MiXCR on the RT-PCR reads. The sample shows approximately 520,000 distinct CDR3 sequences, approximately 24% of them seen only once. The sample in question was CD4+ T cells sorted from PBMCs, obtained more than 4 days after vaccination. The receptor set was obtained from a man aged 45-65 years who received an inactivated influenza vaccine.

This clonotype was picked up a small number of times. The chain uses TRBV12-3 or TRBV12-4 and TRBJ2-1; 14 nucleotides match TRBD2. V lost 8 bases, J lost 8 bases, and 11 bases stayed unmatched. This CDR3 has 16 amino acids. In DNA form, the CDR3 reads TGTGCCAGCGGGAGGGCCGGGACTAGCGGGAGCGATGAGCAGTTCTTC. Its translation is CASGRAGTSGSDEQFF.

This clonotype has a handful of counts. This sequence joins TRBV7-9 and TRBJ1-2, with 7 bases fitting TRBD1. This CDR3 contains 16 residues. The germline V gene encodes CDR1 SEHNR and CDR2 FQNEAQ (reference sequence). V shed 0 bases, J shed 7 bases, and the junction held 11 bases outside the gene matches. DNA of the CDR3: TGTGCCAGCAGCTTAGCGGCAGGGGGAGATCGTGGTGGCTACACCTTC. Translated: CASSLAAGGDRGGYTF.

The rearrangement links TRBV20-1 to TRBJ2-1, with 11 bases matching TRBD2. The CDR3 spans 16 residues. Looked up from germline, CDR1 is DFQATT and CDR2 is SNEGSKA (reference sequence). Unmatched junction bases numbered 4, after V lost 0 bases and J lost 3 bases. The CDR3 loop is CSAREIAGGLYNEQFF. In DNA form, the CDR3 reads TGCAGTGCTAGAGAAATAGCGGGAGGGCTCTACAATGAGCAGTTCTTC.

This clonotype was detected only a few times. The V gene is TRBV6-1, the J gene TRBJ2-7; perhaps D is TRBD1 or TRBD2 (7 bases each). In germline, CDR1 is MNHNS, CDR2 SASEGT. This CDR3 is built from 14 residues. Trimming shortened V by 6 bases and J by 1 base, and 13 bases separated the two germline ends. CDR3 nucleotides: TGTGCCAGCAGGGGGGGGACAGCTTCCTACGAGCAGTACTTC. Its translation: CASRGGTASYEQYF.

The chain's CDR3 is CSVEVIGQGFYEQYF. In nucleotides, the CDR3 is TGCAGCGTTGAAGTAATCGGACAGGGGTTCTACGAGCAGTACTTC. V usage is TRBV29-1 and J usage is TRBJ2-7; 9 bases are a match to TRBD1. The CDR3 sequence is 15 residues long. V lost 1 base and J lost 3; bases outside the gene matches: 7. The germline V gene encodes CDR1 SQVTM and CDR2 ANQGSEA.

The chain couples TRBV18 to TRBJ1-1, with D uncertain. CDR3 length equals 14 residues. CDR1 and CDR2 (germline): KGHSH, LQKENI. The V end lost 4 bases, the J end lost 1 base, and 10 bases lay between the germline ends. This CDR3 is CASSQFTSNTEAFF. In DNA, the CDR3 is TGTGCCAGCTCACAGTTTACGTCGAACACTGAAGCTTTCTTT.

The chain employs TRBV4-3 and TRBJ1-2; TRBD1 agrees at 11 bases. This CDR3 spans 14 amino acids. The germline CDR1 and CDR2 sequences are LGHNA and YSLEER. V shed 4 bases, J shed 4 bases, and the junction held 2 bases outside the gene matches. The chain's CDR3 is CASSPGQGVYGYTF. The CDR3 DNA is TGCGCCAGCAGCCCGGGACAGGGGGTCTATGGCTACACCTTC.

V and J are TRBV9 and TRBJ2-7; either TRBD1 or TRBD2 may supply D (6 bases each). The CDR3 runs 18 residues. Germline-derived CDR1 and CDR2 are SGDLS and YYNGEE. Trimming took 0 bases from V and 5 from J, leaving 24 bases between them. Here the CDR3 DNA reads TGTGCCAGCAGCGTAGGCCCGAAAGGAGGGGGAGCTGGGAACGAGCAGTACTTC. Its protein product is CASSVGPKGGGAGNEQYF.

The rearrangement joins TRBV20-1 to TRBJ2-7; D gene uncertain. Per the germline V gene, CDR1 is DFQATT and CDR2 is SNEGSKA (reference sequence). V gave up 4 bases and J gave up 7 bases, with 26 bases separating them. This CDR3 has 16 residues. CDR3 nucleotides: TGCAGTGCTAAACTTTCGACCGGAGTTACCCCCAAAGAGCAGTACTTC. Encoded protein: CSAKLSTGVTPKEQYF.

The rearrangement links TRBV14 to TRBJ2-1, with no clear D. Germline CDR1 reads SGHDN; CDR2 reads FVKESK. With 3 bases removed from V and 0 bases from J, the gap between germline ends came to 9 bases. The CDR3 totals 15 residues. CDR3 sequence reads: CASSQWTNSYNEQFF. The CDR3 coding sequence is TGTGCCAGCAGCCAGTGGACCAACTCCTACAATGAGCAGTTCTTC.

V usage is TRBV7-2 and J usage is TRBJ2-3; no clear D. V was trimmed by 3 bases and J by 2 bases, leaving 3 bases between them. Germline assignment: CDR1 SGHTA and CDR2 FQGNSA. The length of the CDR3 is 12 residues. This chain's CDR3 is CASSFHTDTQYF. The CDR3 DNA reads as TGTGCCAGCAGCTTCCACACAGATACGCAGTATTTT.

This clonotype occurred a few times. The CDR3 sequence: CASSLRGLAINEQYF. As DNA, the CDR3 is TGTGCCAGCAGTTTACGGGGACTAGCGATCAACGAGCAGTACTTC. The chain employs TRBV12-3 or TRBV12-4 and TRBJ2-7, with TRBD2 matching 10 bases. The CDR3 totals 15 residues. Unmatched junction bases numbered 6, after V lost 2 bases and J lost 5 bases.

The chain joins TRBV9 to TRBJ1-5, with D maybe TRBD1 (6 bases). This CDR3 has 15 residues. The germline V gene has CDR1 SGDLS and CDR2 YYNGEE. Trimming pared 3 bases from V and 6 bases from J, leaving 16 bases between. The CDR3: CASSAEGGRGQPQHF. The CDR3 DNA follows: TGTGCCAGCAGCGCGGAGGGGGGGCGCGGTCAGCCCCAGCATTTT.

The CDR3 is CASSSADYEQYF. The CDR3 nucleotides are TGTGCCAGCAGCTCGGCGGATTACGAGCAGTACTTC. This chain joins TRBV11-2 and TRBJ2-7; the D is unclear. This CDR3 spans 12 amino acids. Trimming took off 4 bases at V and 4 bases at J, with 8 bases between the two ends. Per the germline V gene, CDR1 is SGHAT and CDR2 is FQNNGV. The full variable domain, rest sourced from reference TRBV11-2 and TRBJ2-7, is EAGVAQSPRYKIIEKRQSVAFWCNPISGHATLYWYQQILGQGPKLLIQFQNNGVVDDSQLPKDRFSAERLKGVDSTLKIQPAKLEDSAVYLCASSSADYEQYFGPGTRLTVT.

This clonotype turned up a few times. The chain carries TRBV6-5 and TRBJ2-1, with 9 nucleotides matching TRBD1. Germline CDR1 and CDR2: MNHEY and SVGAGI. The ends lost 2 bases at V and 4 bases at J; junction bases unmatched: 3. The CDR3 is 15 amino acids. CDR3 region: CASSYQDRGYNEQFF. CDR3 in DNA: TGTGCCAGCAGTTACCAAGACAGGGGGTACAATGAGCAGTTCTTC.

The chain has TRBV10-3 and TRBJ2-2; D may be TRBD1 (6 bases). The CDR3 length is 17 residues. Trimming removed 4 bases at V and 0 bases at J, with 15 bases between. Germline CDR1 reads ENHRY; CDR2 reads SYGVKD. CDR3 protein: CAISANPTGTNTGELFF. The CDR3 nucleotides are TGTGCCATCAGTGCTAATCCAACAGGGACGAACACCGGGGAGCTGTTTTTT.

This clonotype occurred once. The chain has TRBV20-1 and TRBJ1-1, with TRBD1 as a possible D gene (5 bases). The V gene lost 6 bases and the J gene lost 2 bases, with 13 bases spanning the gap. The germline gives CDR1 DFQATT, CDR2 SNEGSKA (reference sequence). This CDR3 is 13 amino acids long. The CDR3 sequence is CSARGPINTEAFF. The CDR3 bases are TGCAGTGCAAGGGGACCGATCAACACTGAAGCTTTCTTT.

This rearrangement joins TRBV12-3 or TRBV12-4 to TRBJ1-3; D uncertain. The CDR3 is made up of 14 amino acids. Trimming left V 6 bases short and J 3 bases short, with 12 bases between. CDR3 nucleotides: TGTGCCAGCAGCCCCGGGCAGGTTGGAAACACCATATATTTT. Protein sequence: CASSPGQVGNTIYF.

The rearrangement joins TRBV12-3 or TRBV12-4 to TRBJ2-1; TRBD2 matches 12 bases. Trimming removed 2 bases from V and 2 bases from J; junction bases left unmatched: 7. The CDR3 loop spans 18 amino acids. The CDR3 sequence: CASSLNGLAGLTYNEQFF. In nucleotides, the CDR3 is TGTGCCAGCAGTTTAAATGGACTAGCGGGACTGACCTACAATGAGCAGTTCTTC.

The J gene is TRBJ2-1, the V gene TRBV5-6, with 12 nucleotides matching TRBD2. The CDR3 has 18 amino acids. The germline V gene has CDR1 SGHDT and CDR2 YYEEEE. Trimming at V came to 2 bases and at J to 5 bases, leaving 11 bases not matched to a gene. CDR3 coding DNA: TGTGCCAGCAGCTTTTTGAGACTAGCGGGAGTTAAAGACAATGAGCAGTTCTTC. Protein product: CASSFLRLAGVKDNEQFF.

This clonotype was seen a few times. The chain couples TRBV7-9 to TRBJ2-1; TRBD1 or TRBD2 may be the D gene (6 bases each). This CDR3 region has 15 residues. Germline V gene sequence: CDR1 SEHNR, CDR2 FQNEAQ (reference sequence). Trimming shortened V by 4 bases and J by 6 bases, and 16 bases separated the two germline ends. The CDR3 here is CASSSGAERPNEQFF. In DNA form, the CDR3 reads TGTGCCAGCAGCTCGGGGGCTGAACGCCCCAATGAGCAGTTCTTC.

This clonotype was detected a few times. V usage is TRBV5-1 and J usage is TRBJ2-7, with D hard to call. The CDR3 runs to 13 residues. V was shortened by 0 bases and J by 6 bases, with 10 bases between the two germline ends. Germline-derived CDR1 and CDR2 are SGHRS and YFSETQ. The CDR3 here is CASSLESVGEQYF. The DNA for the CDR3 is TGCGCCAGCAGCTTGGAATCGGTGGGCGAGCAGTACTTC.

The CDR3 is CASSLAEISYEQYF. In nucleotides, the CDR3 is TGTGCCAGCAGTTTAGCGGAAATCTCCTACGAGCAGTACTTC. This chain links TRBV12-3 or TRBV12-4 with TRBJ2-7; D is ambiguous. This CDR3 is 14 amino acids long. Trimming removed 0 bases from V and 0 bases from J, with 6 bases in between.